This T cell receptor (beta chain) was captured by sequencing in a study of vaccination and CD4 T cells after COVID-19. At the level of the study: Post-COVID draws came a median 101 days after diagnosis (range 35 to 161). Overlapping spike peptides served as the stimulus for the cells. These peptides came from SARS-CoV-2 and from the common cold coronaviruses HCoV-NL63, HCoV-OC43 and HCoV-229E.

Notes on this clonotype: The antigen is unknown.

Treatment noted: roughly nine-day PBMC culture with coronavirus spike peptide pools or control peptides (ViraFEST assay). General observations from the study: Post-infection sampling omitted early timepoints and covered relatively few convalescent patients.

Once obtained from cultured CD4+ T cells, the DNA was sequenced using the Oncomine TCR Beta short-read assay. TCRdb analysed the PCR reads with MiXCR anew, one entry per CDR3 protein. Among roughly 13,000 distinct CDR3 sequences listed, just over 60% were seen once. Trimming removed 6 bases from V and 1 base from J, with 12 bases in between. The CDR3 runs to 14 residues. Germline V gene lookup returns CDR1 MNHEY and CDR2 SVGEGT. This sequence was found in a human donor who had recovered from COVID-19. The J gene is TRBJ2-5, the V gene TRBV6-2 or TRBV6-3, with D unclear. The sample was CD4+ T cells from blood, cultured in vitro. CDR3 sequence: CASRPTLIQETQYF. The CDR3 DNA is TGTGCCAGCAGGCCGACACTGATCCAAGAGACCCAGTACTTC.